One sample yielded the 24 T cell receptor beta chains listed below, sequenced in a study of blood T cell repertoires in COVID-19. Profiling relied on immunoSEQ multiplex PCR, and the TCRdb table lists in-frame clones only, not all of them. The table includes about 110,000 clones, 84% detected once. Sequences were obtained from peripheral blood. The source is a human donor in a cohort sampled during active COVID-19.

The gene calls are TRBV6-2 or TRBV6-3 and TRBJ2-3; possibly TRBD1 for D (6 bases). The CDR3 extends over 15 amino acids. The V end was cut by 6 bases, the J end by 3 bases, with 16 bases between. Germline CDR1 is MNHEY and CDR2 is SVGEGT. CDR3 sequence: CASSGQGSTTDTQYF. The CDR3 DNA sequence: TGTGCCAGCAGCGGTCAGGGGAGCACGACAGATACGCAGTATTTT.

J is TRBJ2-7 and V is TRBV4-1; 10 nucleotides match TRBD2. The J segment lost 2 bases and the V segment lost 5 bases, leaving 6 bases of the junction unmatched. CDR3 length: 15 amino acids. Germline V gives CDR1 MGHRA, CDR2 YSYEKL. The CDR3 is CASSWGLASTYEQYF. CDR3 sequence (DNA): TGCGCCAGCAGCTGGGGACTAGCGTCCACCTACGAGCAGTACTTC.

This chain's CDR3 is CASSPGQGVSPLHF. The CDR3 coding sequence is TGCGCCAGCAGCCCGGGGCAGGGGGTGTCACCCCTCCACTTT. The chain has TRBV5-1 and TRBJ1-6, with TRBD1 identical over 7 bases. Germline CDR1 SGHRS, CDR2 YFSETQ. The J segment lost 10 bases and the V segment lost 4 bases, leaving 8 bases of the junction unmatched. CDR3 length: 14 amino acids.

This chain links TRBV28 with TRBJ2-7; 10 nucleotides align to TRBD1. Germline CDR1 and CDR2: MDHEN and SYDVKM. Trimming took 6 bases from V and 2 from J; bases not matched to a gene: 4. CDR3 length: 14 residues. The CDR3 loop reads CASRTGGPPYEQYV. The CDR3 coding sequence is TGTGCCAGCAGGACAGGGGGCCCCCCCTACGAGCAGTACGTC.

The genes are TRBV6-5 and TRBJ1-5; 11 nucleotides line up with TRBD1. With 9 bases clipped from V and 6 bases from J, the junction kept 7 bases outside the gene matches. The CDR3 loop spans 14 amino acids. Germline CDR1 MNHEY, CDR2 SVGAGI. CDR3 DNA sequence: TGTGCCAGTGGAAGGGGACAGGGGGGTCAGCCCCAGCATTTT. It yields the protein CASGRGQGGQPQHF.

The gene calls are TRBV7-2 and TRBJ2-3, with 8 bases matching TRBD2. CDR1 is SGHTA, CDR2 FQGNSA, per germline. V lost 3 bases to trimming and J lost 1 base; unmatched junction nucleotides: 6. This CDR3 spans 16 amino acids. The CDR3 region has the DNA TGTGCCAGCAGCTTGACCGGGACTAGTCGCACAGATACGCAGTATTTT. Protein product: CASSLTGTSRTDTQYF.

In its sample, this clone was seen a few times. The chain employs TRBV10-3 and TRBJ2-1; a weak D match, TRBD2 (7 bases). The V gene's germline CDR1 is ENHRY and CDR2 SYGVKD. The CDR3 length is 15 residues. V shed 0 bases and J shed 4 bases, with 10 bases lying between them. The CDR3 here is CAISESGGAYNEQFF. CDR3 DNA: TGTGCCATCAGTGAGTCTGGGGGGGCGTACAATGAGCAGTTCTTC.

CDR3 DNA: TGTGCCAGCGGGGGACAGGCCTACGAGCAGTACTTC. Protein: CASGGQAYEQYF. V is TRBV3-1 (or the pseudogene TRBV3-2) and J is TRBJ2-7, with 8 bases that match TRBD1. This CDR3 has 12 residues. Per germline, CDR1 LGHDT and CDR2 YNNKEL (reference sequence). V was pared by 8 bases and J by 2 bases, with 2 bases of the junction left unmatched.

The chain joins TRBV6-5 to TRBJ1-5, with D perhaps matching TRBD1 (6 bases). This CDR3 contains 15 residues. Trimming pared 0 bases from V and 6 bases from J, leaving 12 bases between. Germline lookup yields CDR1 MNHEY and CDR2 SVGAGI. The CDR3 region is CASSYSTGLGQPQHF. CDR3 in DNA: TGTGCCAGCAGTTACTCGACAGGTTTGGGTCAGCCCCAGCATTTT.

The chain links TRBV5-4 to TRBJ2-2, with 8 bases aligning to TRBD1. The CDR3 covers 15 residues. Unmatched junction bases numbered 5, after V lost 4 bases and J lost 3 bases. Germline CDR1 and CDR2: SGHNT and YYREEE (reference sequence). CDR3 protein: CASSRQGADTGELFF. The DNA for the CDR3 is TGTGCCAGCAGCAGGCAGGGGGCAGACACCGGGGAGCTGTTTTTT.

This sequence joins TRBV28 and TRBJ2-3; the D gene is possibly TRBD2 (7 bases). V lost 5 bases, J lost 1 base, and 19 bases lay in between. CDR3 length: 17 residues. The germline gives CDR1 MDHEN, CDR2 SYDVKM. Here the CDR3 reads CASSAPRGARGTDTQYF. CDR3 DNA: TGTGCCAGCAGTGCCCCACGGGGGGCGCGGGGCACAGATACGCAGTATTTT.

This sequence joins TRBV19 and TRBJ2-2; D not certain. The CDR3 spans 15 residues. Trimming removed 6 bases at V and 0 bases at J, with 11 bases between. From germline, CDR1 is LNHDA and CDR2 SQIVND (reference sequence). Here the CDR3 DNA reads TGTGCCAGTAGAACAGCTTTACCGAACACCGGGGAGCTGTTTTTT. Protein product: CASRTALPNTGELFF.

This clone was observed once. The chain recombines TRBV7-9 with TRBJ2-7; tentative D call: TRBD2 (5 bases). Germline assignment: CDR1 SEHNR and CDR2 FQNEAQ (reference sequence). Trimming stripped 0 bases from V and 2 bases from J, with 17 bases between. The CDR3 covers 17 residues. The CDR3 DNA sequence: TGTGCCAGCAGCTTAGCTACCGGACTTGCCCCCACCTACGAGCAGTACTTC. It specifies CASSLATGLAPTYEQYF.

This sequence joins TRBV14 and TRBJ2-1, with D tentatively TRBD2 (6 bases). The CDR3 has 14 residues. Germline V gives CDR1 SGHDN, CDR2 FVKESK. The V end lost 6 bases, the J end lost 5 bases, and 14 bases lay between the germline ends. CDR3 sequence reads: CASRGGDLNNEQFF. The CDR3 bases are TGTGCCAGCAGGGGCGGGGATTTAAACAATGAGCAGTTCTTC.

The J gene is TRBJ2-2, the V gene TRBV10-1; a possible D gene is TRBD1 (5 bases). The V gene's germline CDR1 is WNHNN and CDR2 SYGVQD (reference sequence). This CDR3 comprises 16 residues. The ends were cut back, 10 bases at V and 5 bases at J, with 23 bases in the middle. Here the CDR3 reads CATTMTVEDLTGELFF. CDR3 coding DNA: TGCGCCACCACGATGACAGTAGAGGATCTGACCGGGGAGCTGTTTTTT.

The V gene is TRBV7-3, the J gene TRBJ2-5; possible D gene TRBD2, 6 bases. The CDR3 has 13 residues. V was shortened by 2 bases and J by 4 bases, with 8 bases between the two germline ends. The germline V gene encodes CDR1 SGHTA and CDR2 FQGTGA. DNA for the CDR3: TGTGCCAGCAGCTTAGTGGGGGGAGAGACCCAGTACTTC. It encodes CASSLVGGETQYF. Together with reference TRBV7-3 and TRBJ2-5, the CDR3 gives the full variable domain: GAGVSQTPSNKVTEKGKYVELRCDPISGHTALYWYRQSLGQGPEFLIYFQGTGAADDSGLPNDRFFAVRPEGSVSTLKIQRTERGDSAVYLCASSLVGGETQYFGPGTRLLVL.

The V call is TRBV6-5, the J call TRBJ1-6; D uncertain. The V gene lost 6 bases and the J gene lost 10 bases, with 16 bases spanning the gap. Germline V gene data show CDR1 as MNHEY and CDR2 as SVGAGI. The CDR3 has 14 amino acids. The CDR3 bases are TGTGCCAGCAGATTAACGGGAGGACGGTCACCCCTCCACTTT. It encodes CASRLTGGRSPLHF.

The chain carries TRBV19 and TRBJ1-5; 12 bases fit TRBD1. Looked up from germline, CDR1 is LNHDA and CDR2 is SQIVND (reference sequence). This CDR3 region has 15 residues. Unmatched junction bases numbered 6, after V lost 6 bases and J lost 6 bases. The CDR3 here is CASRGGQGAFQPQHF. CDR3 nucleotide sequence: TGTGCCAGTAGGGGGGGACAGGGGGCCTTTCAGCCCCAGCATTTT.

This chain connects TRBV7-2 to TRBJ1-3; unclear D gene. This CDR3 has 14 residues. The V and J ends lost 4 bases and 1 base respectively, with 8 bases between them. Germline V gene lookup returns CDR1 SGHTA and CDR2 FQGNSA. CDR3 DNA sequence: TGTGCCAGCAGCTCCCCAGGTTCTGGAAACACCATATATTTT. It codes for CASSSPGSGNTIYF.

Only one count was recorded for this clone. The chain joins TRBV19 to TRBJ1-2; 8 bases fit TRBD1. The CDR3 length is 15 residues. With V trimmed by 3 bases and J by 6 bases, 9 bases remained unmatched. CDR1 is LNHDA and CDR2 is SQIVND in the germline V gene (reference sequence). In DNA form, the CDR3 reads TGTGCCAGTAGTATCAGCAGGGGGCGAAGCAATGGCTACACCTTC. It translates to CASSISRGRSNGYTF.

J is TRBJ1-5 and V is TRBV10-3, with a tentative D call TRBD1 (6 bases). The CDR3 runs to 13 residues. Trimming pared 4 bases from V and 8 bases from J, leaving 12 bases between. Per germline, CDR1 ENHRY and CDR2 SYGVKD. CDR3 sequence (DNA): TGTGCCATCAGTGCGGCTGCAGGGGAGCCCCAGCATTTT. Its translation: CAISAAAGEPQHF.

The sample holds one count of this clone. This chain joins TRBV6-4 and TRBJ2-1; TRBD2 aligns across 8 bases. Looked up from germline, CDR1 is MRHNA and CDR2 is SNTAGT. This CDR3 region has 13 residues. With 6 bases clipped from V and 6 bases from J, the junction kept 4 bases outside the gene matches. DNA of the CDR3: TGTGCCAGCAGCCGGGAGGGGGGCAATGAGCAGTTCTTC. Amino acid sequence: CASSREGGNEQFF.

This clone appeared once. In nucleotides, the CDR3 is TGTGCCACCAAACTACAGGGTGGTAATTCACCCCTCCACTTT. Translating gives CATKLQGGNSPLHF. V gene TRBV19 combines with J gene TRBJ1-6; TRBD1 is a possible D gene (6 bases). Germline V gene data show CDR1 as LNHDA and CDR2 as SQIVND (reference sequence). V shed 10 bases and J shed 6 bases, with 16 bases lying between them. This CDR3 has 14 residues. Using reference TRBV19 and TRBJ1-6 for the parts outside the CDR3, the full variable domain is DGGITQSPKYLFRKEGQNVTLSCEQNLNHDAMYWYRQDPGQGLRLIYYSQIVNDFQKGDIAEGYSVSREKKESFPLTVTSAQKNPTAFYLCATKLQGGNSPLHFGNGTRLTVT.

The chain carries TRBV28 and TRBJ1-1; 7 positions match TRBD1. The CDR3 covers 17 residues. Trimming cost V 7 bases and J 1 base; bases outside gene matches: 15. The germline CDR1 and CDR2 sequences are MDHEN and SYDVKM. CDR3 coding DNA: TGTGCCAGCATAGGTGTGGGGACAGCGGTTTCGAACACTGAAGCTTTCTTT. Translation: CASIGVGTAVSNTEAFF.